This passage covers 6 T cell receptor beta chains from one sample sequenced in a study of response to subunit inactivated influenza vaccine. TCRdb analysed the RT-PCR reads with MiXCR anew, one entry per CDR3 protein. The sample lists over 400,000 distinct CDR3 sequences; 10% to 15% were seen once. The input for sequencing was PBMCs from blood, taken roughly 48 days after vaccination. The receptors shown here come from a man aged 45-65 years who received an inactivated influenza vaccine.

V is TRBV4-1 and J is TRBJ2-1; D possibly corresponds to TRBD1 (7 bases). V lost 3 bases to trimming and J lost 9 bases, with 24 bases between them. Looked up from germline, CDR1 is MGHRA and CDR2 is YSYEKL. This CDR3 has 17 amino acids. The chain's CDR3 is CASSHPFGRNQGGEQFF. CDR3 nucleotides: TGCGCCAGCAGCCACCCCTTTGGACGGAACCAGGGGGGTGAGCAGTTCTTC.

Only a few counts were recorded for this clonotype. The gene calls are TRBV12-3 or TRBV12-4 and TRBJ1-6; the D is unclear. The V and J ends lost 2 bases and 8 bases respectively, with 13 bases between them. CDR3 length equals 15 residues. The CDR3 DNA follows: TGTGCCAGCAGTTTATCGGGGAACCTTCATTCACCCCTCCACTTT. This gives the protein CASSLSGNLHSPLHF.

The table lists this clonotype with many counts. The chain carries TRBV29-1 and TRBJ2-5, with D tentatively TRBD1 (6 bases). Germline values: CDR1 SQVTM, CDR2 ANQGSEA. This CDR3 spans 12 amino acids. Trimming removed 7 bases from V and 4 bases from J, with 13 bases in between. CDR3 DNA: TGCAGCGCATCACAGGGATCAGAGACCCAGTACTTC. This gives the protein CSASQGSETQYF.

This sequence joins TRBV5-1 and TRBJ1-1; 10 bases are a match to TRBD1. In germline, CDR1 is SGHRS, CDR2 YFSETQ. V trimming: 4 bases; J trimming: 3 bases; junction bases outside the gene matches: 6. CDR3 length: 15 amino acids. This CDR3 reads CASSASGTGDTEAFF. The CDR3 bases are TGCGCCAGCAGCGCCTCCGGGACAGGGGACACTGAAGCTTTCTTT.

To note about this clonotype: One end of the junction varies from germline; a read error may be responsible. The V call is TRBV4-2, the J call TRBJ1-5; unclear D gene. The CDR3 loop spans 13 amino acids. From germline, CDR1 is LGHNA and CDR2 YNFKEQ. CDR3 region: CAISPGLVQPQHF. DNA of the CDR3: TGTGCCATCAGCCCCGGGCTAGTTCAGCCCCAGCATTTT.

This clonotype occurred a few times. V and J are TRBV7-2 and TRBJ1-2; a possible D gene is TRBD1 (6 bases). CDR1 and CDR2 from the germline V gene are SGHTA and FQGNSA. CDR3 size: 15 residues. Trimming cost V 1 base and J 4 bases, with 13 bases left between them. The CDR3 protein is CASSLEGGVAYGYTF. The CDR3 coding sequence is TGTGCCAGCAGCTTAGAGGGGGGCGTGGCCTATGGCTACACCTTC.